Described below is a single T cell receptor (beta chain) sequence and its context. Its antigen is unknown. The CDR3 has 16 residues. Germline CDR1 and CDR2: SQVTM and ANQGSEA. Trimming cost V 4 bases and J 1 base, with 16 bases left between them. The data were taken from a study of T cells in narcolepsy. The method was immunoSEQ multiplex PCR; TCRdb's version includes in-frame clones alone and lacks a portion of them. The data contain fewer than 40,000 clones, 75% to 90% of them singletons. General observations from the study: Autoreactive clonotypes reportedly recurred in blood of same and different patients, not controls. Comparing one patient's CSF and blood CD4+ clonotypes highlighted HCRT- and TRIB2-specific autoreactive clonotypes. Autoreactive clone sequences were missing from some blood memory CD4+ repertoires.

The sequencing input was CD45RA- memory CD4+ T cells from PBMCs. The chain uses TRBV29-1 and TRBJ1-4; D gene unclear. The source is a human donor with narcolepsy. The CDR3 DNA is TGCAGCGTTGCCCCGATGGCCATTGAAACTAATGAAAAACTGTTTTTT. This translates into CSVAPMAIETNEKLFF.